The 2 T cell receptor beta chains presented below share a single source sample, sequenced in a study of GPR56 and killer-like receptors on CD4 memory cells. FACS enrichment separated five CD4+ populations based on killer cell lectin-like receptor and GPR56 expression. TCRdb reprocessed the reads, keeping one entry per CDR3 protein, no DNA. Recorded for this sample: about 990 distinct CDR3 sequences. Sample: memory CD4+ T cells from blood. These receptors were obtained from a human donor in good health.

The chain links TRBV4-3 to TRBJ2-5; the D gene TCRdb calls, TRBD1, cannot be checked with no DNA. Germline loops: CDR1 LGHNA, CDR2 YSLEER. The CDR3 consists of 14 residues. CDR3: CASSQENRGETQYF.

This clonotype registers medium-sized by frequency. The CDR3 spells CAWSGGGQVYEQYF. This chain connects TRBV30 to TRBJ2-7; no DNA is available, so the TRBD1 call from TCRdb remains unchecked. The CDR3 is made up of 14 amino acids. Germline CDR1 is GTSNPN and CDR2 is SVGIG (reference sequence). Variable domain in full (rest from reference TRBV30 and TRBJ2-7): SQTIHQWPATLVQPVGSPLSLECTVEGTSNPNLYWYRQAAGRGLQLLFYSVGIGQISSEVPQNLSASRPQDRQFILSSKKLLLSDSGFYLCAWSGGGQVYEQYFGPGTRLTVT.